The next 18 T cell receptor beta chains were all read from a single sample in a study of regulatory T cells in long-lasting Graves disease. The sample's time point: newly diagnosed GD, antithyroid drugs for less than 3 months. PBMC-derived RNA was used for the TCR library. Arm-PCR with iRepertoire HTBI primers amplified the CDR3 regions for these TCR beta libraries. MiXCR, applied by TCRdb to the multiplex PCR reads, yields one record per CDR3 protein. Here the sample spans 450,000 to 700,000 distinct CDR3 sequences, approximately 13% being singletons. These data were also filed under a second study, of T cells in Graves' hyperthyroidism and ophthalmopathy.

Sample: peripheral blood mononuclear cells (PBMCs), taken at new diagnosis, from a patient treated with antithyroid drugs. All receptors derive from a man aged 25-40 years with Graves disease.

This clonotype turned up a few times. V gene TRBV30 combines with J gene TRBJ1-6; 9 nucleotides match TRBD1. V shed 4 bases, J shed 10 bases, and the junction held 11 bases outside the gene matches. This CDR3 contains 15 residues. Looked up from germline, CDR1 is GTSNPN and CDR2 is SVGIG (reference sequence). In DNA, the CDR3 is TGTGCCTGGACAGCAAATACAGGGGGCCAGTCACCCCTCCACTTT. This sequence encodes CAWTANTGGQSPLHF.

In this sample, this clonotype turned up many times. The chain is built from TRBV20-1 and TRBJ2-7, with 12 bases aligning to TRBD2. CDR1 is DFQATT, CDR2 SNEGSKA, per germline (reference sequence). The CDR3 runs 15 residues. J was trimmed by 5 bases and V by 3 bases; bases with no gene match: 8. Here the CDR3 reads CSASGASGRVHEQYF. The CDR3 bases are TGCAGTGCTAGTGGAGCTAGCGGGAGGGTTCACGAGCAGTACTTC.

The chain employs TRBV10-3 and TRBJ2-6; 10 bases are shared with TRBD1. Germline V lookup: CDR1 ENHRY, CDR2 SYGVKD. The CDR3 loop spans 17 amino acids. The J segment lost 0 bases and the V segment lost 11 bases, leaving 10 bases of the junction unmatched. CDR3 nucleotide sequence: TGTGCCGGGGGGGGACAGGGGCGAAACTCTGGGGCCAACGTCCTGACTTTC. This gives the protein CAGGGQGRNSGANVLTF.

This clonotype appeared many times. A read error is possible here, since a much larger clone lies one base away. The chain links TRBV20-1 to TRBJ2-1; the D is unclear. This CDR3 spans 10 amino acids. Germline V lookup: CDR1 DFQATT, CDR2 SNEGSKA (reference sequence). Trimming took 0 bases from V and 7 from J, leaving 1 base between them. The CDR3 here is CSARENEQFF. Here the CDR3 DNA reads TGCAGTGCTAGAGAGAATGAGCAGTTCTTC.

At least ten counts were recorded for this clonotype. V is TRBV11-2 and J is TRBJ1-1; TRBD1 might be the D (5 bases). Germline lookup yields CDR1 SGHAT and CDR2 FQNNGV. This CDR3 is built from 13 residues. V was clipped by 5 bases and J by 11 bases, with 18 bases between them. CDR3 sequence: CASSRWSGTGAFF. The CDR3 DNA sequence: TGTGCCAGCAGCCGCTGGTCCGGGACCGGGGCTTTCTTT.

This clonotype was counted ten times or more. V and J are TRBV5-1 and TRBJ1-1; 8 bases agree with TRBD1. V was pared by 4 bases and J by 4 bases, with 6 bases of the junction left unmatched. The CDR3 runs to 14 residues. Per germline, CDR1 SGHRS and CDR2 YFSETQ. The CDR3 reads CASSQRTGLTEAFF. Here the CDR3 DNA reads TGCGCCAGCAGCCAACGGACAGGGCTCACTGAAGCTTTCTTT.

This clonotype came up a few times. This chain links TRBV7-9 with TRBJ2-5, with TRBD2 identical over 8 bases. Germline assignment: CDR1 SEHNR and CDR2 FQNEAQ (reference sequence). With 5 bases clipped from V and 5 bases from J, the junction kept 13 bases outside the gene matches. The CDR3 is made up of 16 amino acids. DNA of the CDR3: TGTGCCAGCAGCCACCGGGGTAGCGGGATACGTGAGACCCAGTACTTC. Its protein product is CASSHRGSGIRETQYF.

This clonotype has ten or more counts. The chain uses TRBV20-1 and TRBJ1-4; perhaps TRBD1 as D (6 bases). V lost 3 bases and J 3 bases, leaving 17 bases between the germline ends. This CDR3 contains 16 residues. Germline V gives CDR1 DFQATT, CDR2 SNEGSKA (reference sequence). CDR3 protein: CSASTQGRGPNEKLFF. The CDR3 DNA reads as TGCAGTGCTAGCACCCAGGGTCGGGGGCCTAATGAAAAACTGTTTTTT.

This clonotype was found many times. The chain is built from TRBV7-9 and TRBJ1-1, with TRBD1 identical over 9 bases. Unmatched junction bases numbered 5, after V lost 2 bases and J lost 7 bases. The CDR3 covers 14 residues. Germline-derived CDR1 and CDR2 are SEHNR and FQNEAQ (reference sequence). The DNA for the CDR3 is TGTGCCAGCAGCTTATCACAGGGGGCGGTTGAAGCTTTCTTT. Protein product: CASSLSQGAVEAFF. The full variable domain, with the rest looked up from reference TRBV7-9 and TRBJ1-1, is DTGVSQNPRHKITKRGQNVTFRCDPISEHNRLYWYRQTLGQGPEFLTYFQNEAQLEKSRLLSDRFSAERPKGSFSTLEIQRTEQGDSAMYLCASSLSQGAVEAFFGQGTRLTVV.

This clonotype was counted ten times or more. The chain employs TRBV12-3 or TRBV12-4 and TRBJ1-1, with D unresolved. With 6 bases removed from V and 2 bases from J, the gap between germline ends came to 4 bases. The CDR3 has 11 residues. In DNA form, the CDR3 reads TGTGCCAGCAGCCAAAACACTGAAGCTTTCTTT. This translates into CASSQNTEAFF.

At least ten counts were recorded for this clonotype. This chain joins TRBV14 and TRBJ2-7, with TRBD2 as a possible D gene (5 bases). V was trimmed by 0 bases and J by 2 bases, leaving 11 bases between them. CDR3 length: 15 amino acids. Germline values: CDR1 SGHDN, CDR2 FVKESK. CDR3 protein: CASSQDMTGTYEQYF. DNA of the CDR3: TGTGCCAGCAGCCAAGATATGACGGGGACCTACGAGCAGTACTTC.

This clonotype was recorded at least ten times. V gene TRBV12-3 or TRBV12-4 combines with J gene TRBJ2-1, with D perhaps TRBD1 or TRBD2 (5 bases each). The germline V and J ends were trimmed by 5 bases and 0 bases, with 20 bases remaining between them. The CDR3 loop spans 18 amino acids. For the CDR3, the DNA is TGTGCCAGCAGTCGGTTTTCGGCCCGTGGGGGCTCCTACAATGAGCAGTTCTTC. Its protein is CASSRFSARGGSYNEQFF.

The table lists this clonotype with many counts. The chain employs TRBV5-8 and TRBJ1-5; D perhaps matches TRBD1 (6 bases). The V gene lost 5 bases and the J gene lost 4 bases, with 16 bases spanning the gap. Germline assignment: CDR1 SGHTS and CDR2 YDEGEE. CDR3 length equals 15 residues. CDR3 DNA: TGTGCCAGCAGGCCCAGGGGATCCAGTAATCAGCCCCAGCATTTT. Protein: CASRPRGSSNQPQHF.

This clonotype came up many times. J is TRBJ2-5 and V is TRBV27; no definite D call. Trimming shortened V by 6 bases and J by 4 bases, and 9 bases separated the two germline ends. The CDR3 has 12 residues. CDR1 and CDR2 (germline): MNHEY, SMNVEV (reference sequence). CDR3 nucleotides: TGTGCCAGCAGCTTAGAAGGAGAGACCCAGTACTTC. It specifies CASSLEGETQYF.

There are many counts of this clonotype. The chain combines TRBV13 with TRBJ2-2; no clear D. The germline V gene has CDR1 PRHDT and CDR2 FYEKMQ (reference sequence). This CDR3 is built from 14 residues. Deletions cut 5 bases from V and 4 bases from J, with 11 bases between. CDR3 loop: CASSAPGSTGELFF. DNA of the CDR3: TGTGCCAGCAGCGCCCCGGGCTCCACCGGGGAGCTGTTTTTT.

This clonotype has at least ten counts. The CDR3 loop reads CASSLAPETSGSTDTQYF. CDR3 coding DNA: TGTGCCAGCAGCTTAGCGCCAGAGACTAGCGGTAGCACAGATACGCAGTATTTT. The J gene is TRBJ2-3, the V gene TRBV7-2; 9 bases are shared with TRBD2. The CDR3 spans 18 residues. Germline CDR1 and CDR2: SGHTA and FQGNSA. Losses at the gene ends were 0 bases for V and 0 bases for J; bases not matched to a gene: 7.

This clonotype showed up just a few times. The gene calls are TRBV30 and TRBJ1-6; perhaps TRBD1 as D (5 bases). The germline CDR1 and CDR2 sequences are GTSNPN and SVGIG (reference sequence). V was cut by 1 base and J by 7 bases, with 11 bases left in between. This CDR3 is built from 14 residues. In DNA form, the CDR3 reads TGTGCCTGGAGTGCAGGGATTCGGAATTCACCCCTCCACTTT. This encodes CAWSAGIRNSPLHF.

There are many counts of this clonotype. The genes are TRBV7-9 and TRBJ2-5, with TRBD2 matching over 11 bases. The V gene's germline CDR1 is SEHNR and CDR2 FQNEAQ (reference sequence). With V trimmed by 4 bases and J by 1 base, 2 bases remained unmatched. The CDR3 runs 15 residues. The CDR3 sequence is CASSSTSGAQETQYF. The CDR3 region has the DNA TGTGCCAGCAGCTCGACTAGCGGGGCCCAAGAGACCCAGTACTTC.